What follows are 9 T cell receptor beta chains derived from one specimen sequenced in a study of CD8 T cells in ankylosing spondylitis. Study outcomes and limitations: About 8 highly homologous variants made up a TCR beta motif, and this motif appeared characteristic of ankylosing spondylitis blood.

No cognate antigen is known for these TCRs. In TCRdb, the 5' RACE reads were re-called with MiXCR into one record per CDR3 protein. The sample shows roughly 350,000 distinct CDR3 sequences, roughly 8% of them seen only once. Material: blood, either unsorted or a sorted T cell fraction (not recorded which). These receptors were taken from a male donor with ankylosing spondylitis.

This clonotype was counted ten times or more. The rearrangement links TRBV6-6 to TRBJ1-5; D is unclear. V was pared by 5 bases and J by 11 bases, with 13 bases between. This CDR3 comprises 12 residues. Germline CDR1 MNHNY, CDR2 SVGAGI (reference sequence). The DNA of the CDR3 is TGTGCCAGCAGTCCAGATGGTTGGGCCCAGCATTTT. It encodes CASSPDGWAQHF.

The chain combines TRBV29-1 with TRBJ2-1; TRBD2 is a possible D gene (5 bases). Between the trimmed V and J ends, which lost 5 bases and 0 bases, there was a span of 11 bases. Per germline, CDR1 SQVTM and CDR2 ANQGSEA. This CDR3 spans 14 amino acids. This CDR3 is CSVRELVSYNEQFF. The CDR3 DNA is TGCAGCGTTCGAGAACTAGTCTCCTACAATGAGCAGTTCTTC.

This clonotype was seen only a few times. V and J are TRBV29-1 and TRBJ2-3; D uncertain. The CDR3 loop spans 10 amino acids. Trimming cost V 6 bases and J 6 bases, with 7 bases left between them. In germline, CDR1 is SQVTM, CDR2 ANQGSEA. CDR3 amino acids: CSVSQDTQYF. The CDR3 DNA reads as TGCAGCGTGTCTCAGGATACGCAGTATTTT.

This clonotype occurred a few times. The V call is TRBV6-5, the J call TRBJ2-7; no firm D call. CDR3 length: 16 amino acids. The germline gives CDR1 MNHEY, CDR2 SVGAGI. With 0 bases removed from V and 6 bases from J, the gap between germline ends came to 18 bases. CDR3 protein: CASSYSTGLEDFEQYF. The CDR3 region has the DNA TGTGCCAGCAGTTACTCGACCGGGCTGGAAGATTTCGAGCAGTACTTC.

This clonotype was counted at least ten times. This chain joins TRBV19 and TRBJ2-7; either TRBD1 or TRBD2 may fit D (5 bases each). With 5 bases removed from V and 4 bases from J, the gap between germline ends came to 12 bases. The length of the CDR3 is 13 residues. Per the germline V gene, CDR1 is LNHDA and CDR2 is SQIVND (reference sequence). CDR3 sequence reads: CASSWDGTYEQYF. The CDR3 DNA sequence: TGTGCCAGTAGTTGGGACGGAACTTACGAGCAGTACTTC.

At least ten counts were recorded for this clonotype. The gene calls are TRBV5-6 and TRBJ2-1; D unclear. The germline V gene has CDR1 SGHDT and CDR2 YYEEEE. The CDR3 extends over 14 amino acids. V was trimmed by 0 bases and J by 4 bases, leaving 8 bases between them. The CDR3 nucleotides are TGTGCCAGCAGCTTGGGTAGCCCTTACAATGAGCAGTTCTTC. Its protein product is CASSLGSPYNEQFF.

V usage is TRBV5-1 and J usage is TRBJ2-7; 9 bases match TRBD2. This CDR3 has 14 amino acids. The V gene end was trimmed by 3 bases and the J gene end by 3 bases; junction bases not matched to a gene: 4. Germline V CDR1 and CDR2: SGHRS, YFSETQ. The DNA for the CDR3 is TGCGCCAGCAGCTCCCAAGCGGGGGGCTACGAGCAGTACTTC. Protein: CASSSQAGGYEQYF.

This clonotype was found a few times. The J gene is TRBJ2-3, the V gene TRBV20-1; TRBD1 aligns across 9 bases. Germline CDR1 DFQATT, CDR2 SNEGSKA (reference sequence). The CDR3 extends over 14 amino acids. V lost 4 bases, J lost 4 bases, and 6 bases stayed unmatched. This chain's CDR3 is CSATPGTGPDTQYF. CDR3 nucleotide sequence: TGCAGTGCTACCCCCGGGACAGGGCCAGATACGCAGTATTTT.

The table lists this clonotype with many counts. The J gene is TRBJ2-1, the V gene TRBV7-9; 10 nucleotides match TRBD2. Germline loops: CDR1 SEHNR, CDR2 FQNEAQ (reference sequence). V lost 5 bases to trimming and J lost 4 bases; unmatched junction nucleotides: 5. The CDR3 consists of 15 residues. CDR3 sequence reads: CASSHGLAAYNEQFF. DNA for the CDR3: TGTGCCAGCAGCCATGGACTAGCGGCATACAATGAGCAGTTCTTC.